The sequence of this T cell receptor beta chain was determined in a study of PD-1 blockade in classical Hodgkin lymphoma. The V and J ends lost 0 bases and 4 bases, in that order; junction bases with no gene match: 6. The CDR3 totals 15 residues. CDR1 is SGHDT and CDR2 is YYEEEE in the germline V gene. Data came from immunoSEQ multiplex PCR; TCRdb stores just in-frame clones and leaves some out. The sample shows some 64,000 clones, around 89% of them seen only once. The patients all showed relapse after autologous stem cell transplantation, while their brentuximab vedotin exposure varied. This clonotype originated in a human donor with classical Hodgkin lymphoma. Sequencing used peripheral blood mononuclear cells (PBMCs), obtained at baseline. The chain employs TRBV5-6 and TRBJ2-7; TRBD2 agrees at 8 bases. CDR3 DNA sequence: TGTGCCAGCAGCTTGGGACTAGCGCTAGTTTACGAGCAGTACTTC. Its translation: CASSLGLALVYEQYF.